The 2 T cell receptor beta chains presented below share a single source sample, sequenced in a study of post-analysis software for immune sequencing data. Overall study findings and caveats: Among roughly 5 TRBV segments more frequent in patients than controls were TRBV5-6, TRBV5-1 and TRBV20-1.

Antigen specificity for these receptors is unknown. Included in the TCR beta cDNA libraries were unique molecular identifiers. TCRdb re-derived calls from the PCR reads in MiXCR, one entry per CDR3 protein. The table includes about 770,000 distinct CDR3 sequences, roughly 50% detected once. Sequencing was done on a sample of blood. The receptors were sampled from a girl aged 10 to 17 with multiple sclerosis.

V and J are TRBV9 and TRBJ2-3; the match to TRBD2 covers 10 bases. The V gene's germline CDR1 is SGDLS and CDR2 YYNGEE. The CDR3 sequence is 17 residues long. V shed 4 bases, J shed 3 bases, and the junction held 11 bases outside the gene matches. CDR3 in amino acids: CASSHNLASGSTDTQYF. CDR3 sequence (DNA): TGTGCCAGCAGCCACAACTTGGCTAGCGGGAGTACAGATACGCAGTATTTT.

The chain employs TRBV3-1 and TRBJ2-3; TRBD2 is a possible D gene (5 bases). Germline V gene data show CDR1 as LGHDT and CDR2 as YNNKEL (reference sequence). The CDR3 has 16 amino acids. V was cut by 4 bases and J by 4 bases, with 18 bases left in between. CDR3 amino acids: CASSRRWSSGADTQYF. CDR3 nucleotide sequence: TGTGCCAGCAGCCGGAGGTGGAGCTCTGGCGCAGATACGCAGTATTTT.